The 15 T cell receptor beta chains presented below share a single source sample, sequenced in a study of blood T cell repertoires in COVID-19. Clones were read by immunoSEQ multiplex PCR, and TCRdb kept only the in-frame ones, dropping some. The data show over 130,000 clones, 84% seen once. Sequencing input: peripheral blood. These receptors originate from a man aged 25-45 years with COVID-19, enrolled during active disease.

The chain has TRBV6-5 and TRBJ2-2; tentative D call: TRBD2 (5 bases). Trimming took off 4 bases at V and 8 bases at J, with 20 bases between the two ends. The CDR3 has 16 residues. CDR1 is MNHEY, CDR2 SVGAGI, per germline. The CDR3 loop reads CASSSSKSGGGGELFF. As DNA, the CDR3 is TGTGCCAGCAGTTCGAGTAAAAGCGGAGGCGGGGGGGAGCTGTTTTTT.

The CDR3 is CASRPGQGWYEQYF. The CDR3 coding sequence is TGTGCCAGCAGGCCGGGACAGGGTTGGTACGAGCAGTACTTC. The chain links TRBV28 to TRBJ2-7; TRBD1 agrees at 9 bases. The CDR3 spans 14 residues. J was trimmed by 4 bases and V by 6 bases; bases with no gene match: 7. Germline V CDR1 and CDR2: MDHEN, SYDVKM.

The chain uses TRBV10-1 and TRBJ2-7; TRBD1 aligns across 7 bases. The CDR3 has 15 residues. The junction had 10 bases not matched to a gene; V was cut back by 3 bases and J by 5 bases. The germline CDR1 and CDR2 sequences are WNHNN and SYGVQD (reference sequence). The CDR3 DNA sequence: TGCGCCAGCAGTGATCCCGGACAGGCCTTGGACGAGCAGTACTTC. It yields the protein CASSDPGQALDEQYF.

The genes are TRBV19 and TRBJ2-7, with 9 nucleotides matching TRBD1. V lost 3 bases and J lost 2; bases outside the gene matches: 5. The CDR3 is 15 residues long. Per germline, CDR1 LNHDA and CDR2 SQIVND (reference sequence). The CDR3 DNA is TGTGCCAGTAGTATGACCGGGACAGGGCCCTACGAGCAGTACTTC. The encoded protein is CASSMTGTGPYEQYF. The full variable domain, rest sourced from reference TRBV19 and TRBJ2-7, is DGGITQSPKYLFRKEGQNVTLSCEQNLNHDAMYWYRQDPGQGLRLIYYSQIVNDFQKGDIAEGYSVSREKKESFPLTVTSAQKNPTAFYLCASSMTGTGPYEQYFGPGTRLTVT.

The rearrangement uses TRBV28 and TRBJ1-2; no definite D call. The germline gives CDR1 MDHEN, CDR2 SYDVKM. The CDR3 loop spans 12 amino acids. V dropped 5 bases and J dropped 3 bases, with 7 bases sitting between them. CDR3: CASSPGDYGYTF. CDR3 coding DNA: TGTGCCAGCAGTCCCGGGGACTATGGCTACACCTTC.

The chain carries TRBV6-5 and TRBJ2-2; 9 nucleotides line up with TRBD1. Germline CDR1 MNHEY, CDR2 SVGAGI. This CDR3 is 14 amino acids long. V shed 5 bases and J 7 bases; nucleotides not matched to a gene: 5. This CDR3 reads CASSRDRDGGELFF. The CDR3 coding sequence is TGTGCCAGCAGTAGGGACAGGGATGGCGGGGAGCTGTTTTTT.

The chain couples TRBV20-1 to TRBJ2-4; weak D call: TRBD2 (5 bases). This CDR3 has 13 residues. V gave up 3 bases and J gave up 5 bases, with 11 bases separating them. Germline V gene data show CDR1 as DFQATT and CDR2 as SNEGSKA (reference sequence). The CDR3 DNA is TGCAGTGCTAGTATGGCGGGCCAAAACATTCAGTACTTC. Its protein product is CSASMAGQNIQYF.

The chain joins TRBV11-2 to TRBJ1-4; 8 nucleotides match TRBD1. The J segment lost 0 bases and the V segment lost 5 bases, leaving 5 bases of the junction unmatched. Germline assignment: CDR1 SGHAT and CDR2 FQNNGV. CDR3 length: 16 amino acids. The chain's CDR3 is CASSLQGAATNEKLFF. The CDR3 region has the DNA TGTGCCAGCAGCCTCCAGGGGGCGGCAACTAATGAAAAACTGTTTTTT.

The V call is TRBV28, the J call TRBJ1-5; D is perhaps TRBD1 (5 bases). The germline V and J ends were trimmed by 6 bases and 6 bases, with 12 bases remaining between them. CDR1 and CDR2 (germline): MDHEN, SYDVKM. The CDR3 length is 13 residues. As DNA, the CDR3 is TGTGCCAGCAGGGGTAGGGGTTTTCAGCCCCAGCATTTT. It translates to CASRGRGFQPQHF.

DNA for the CDR3: TGTGCCAGCAGATTCCAACCAGGGGGCACTGAAGCTTTCTTT. As protein: CASRFQPGGTEAFF. The gene calls are TRBV6-6 and TRBJ1-1; 7 nucleotides line up with TRBD1. The germline V gene encodes CDR1 MNHNY and CDR2 SVGAGI (reference sequence). J lost 4 bases, V lost 6 bases, and 8 bases had no gene match. The CDR3 length is 14 residues.

This clone was counted at least ten times. This chain links TRBV6-2 or TRBV6-3 with TRBJ2-3; 10 bases map to TRBD2. The J segment lost 4 bases and the V segment lost 6 bases, leaving 7 bases of the junction unmatched. CDR1 and CDR2 from the germline V gene are MNHEY and SVGEGT. The CDR3 has 15 residues. The CDR3 region has the DNA TGTGCCAGCAGCCCTAGCGGGAGCGGGTCAGATACGCAGTATTTT. Its translation is CASSPSGSGSDTQYF.

This clone was observed once. The chain joins TRBV7-9 to TRBJ1-6; weak D call: TRBD1 (6 bases). The CDR3 runs to 17 residues. Germline CDR1 and CDR2: SEHNR and FQNEAQ (reference sequence). V dropped 4 bases and J dropped 4 bases, with 17 bases sitting between them. The chain's CDR3 is CASSSPSQTGYNSPLHF. DNA of the CDR3: TGTGCCAGCAGCTCACCATCCCAAACAGGGTATAATTCACCCCTCCACTTT.

In this sample, this clone turned up a few times. The chain has TRBV9 and TRBJ2-2; a possible D gene is TRBD2 (6 bases). The CDR3 covers 14 residues. Germline loops: CDR1 SGDLS, CDR2 YYNGEE. The V end lost 2 bases, the J end lost 4 bases, and 9 bases lay between the germline ends. The CDR3, as DNA: TGTGCCAGCAGCGTTAGCGGCCCCACCGGGGAGCTGTTTTTT. The encoded protein is CASSVSGPTGELFF.

The V and J genes are TRBV19 and TRBJ2-1; 10 nucleotides agree with TRBD2. CDR3 length: 14 residues. The V and J ends lost 6 bases and 3 bases, in that order; junction bases with no gene match: 2. In germline, CDR1 is LNHDA, CDR2 SQIVND (reference sequence). The CDR3 loop reads CASRSGRGYNEQFF. In nucleotides, the CDR3 is TGTGCCAGTAGGAGCGGGAGGGGCTACAATGAGCAGTTCTTC.

J is TRBJ2-7 and V is TRBV6-2 or TRBV6-3; tentative D call: TRBD1 (5 bases). V was shortened by 5 bases and J by 1 base, with 15 bases between the two germline ends. The germline V gene encodes CDR1 MNHEY and CDR2 SVGEGT. The CDR3 totals 15 residues. CDR3 loop: CASSQTKTASYEQYF. The CDR3 DNA is TGTGCCAGCAGTCAAACGAAGACAGCTTCCTACGAGCAGTACTTC.